These T cell receptor beta chains were read from a single sample in a study of molecular identifiers for immune sequencing clone quantification. TCRdb re-called the PCR reads through MiXCR, storing one row per CDR3 protein. This sample has 250,000 to 350,000 distinct CDR3 sequences, with 20% to 25% found just once. Sequencing was done on a sample of naive CD8+ T cells from blood, with Jurkat cell RNA spiked in. The receptors here all came from a human donor in good health. Some libraries in this study had Jurkat cell RNA spiked in. CDR3s include the opening cysteine and the closing phenylalanine or tryptophan. Fields, in order: J gene, V gene, clone size, D gene, CDR3 protein, CDR3 DNA. D genes are given only for firm matches. Clone size appears in some rows only: once, few, many, or a class for an expanded clone.

j_gene: TRBJ2-3
v_gene: TRBV27
abundance: many
d_gene: TRBD2
CDR3aa: CASALLAGGSGTDTQYF
CDR3nt: TGTGCCAGCGCCTTACTAGCGGGAGGCTCTGGCACAGATACGCAGTATTTT

j_gene: TRBJ2-7
v_gene: TRBV5-1
abundance: many
d_gene: NA
CDR3aa: CASSLDIGYEQYF
CDR3nt: TGCGCCAGCAGCTTGGACATAGGCTACGAGCAGTACTTC

j_gene: TRBJ1-5
v_gene: TRBV6-2/TRBV6-3
abundance: many
d_gene: NA
CDR3aa: CASSYGTPTPQHF
CDR3nt: TGTGCCAGCAGTTACGGCACCCCGACACCCCAGCATTTT

j_gene: TRBJ1-5
v_gene: TRBV19
abundance: many
d_gene: NA
CDR3aa: CASSEGIGSNQPQHF
CDR3nt: TGTGCCAGTAGTGAAGGGATCGGTAGCAATCAGCCCCAGCATTTT

j_gene: TRBJ2-3
v_gene: TRBV7-9
abundance: many
d_gene: NA
CDR3aa: CASSSRTDRSTDTQYF
CDR3nt: TGTGCCAGCAGCTCCCGGACAGACAGGAGCACAGATACGCAGTATTTT

j_gene: TRBJ1-1
v_gene: TRBV11-2
abundance: NA
d_gene: NA
CDR3aa: CASSLVGSMSTEAFF
CDR3nt: TGTGCCAGCAGCTTAGTCGGCAGCATGAGCACTGAAGCTTTCTTT

j_gene: TRBJ2-7
v_gene: TRBV6-5
abundance: few
d_gene: TRBD2
CDR3aa: CASSYVAGSSYEQYF
CDR3nt: TGTGCCAGCAGTTACGTAGCGGGGAGCTCCTACGAGCAGTACTTC

j_gene: TRBJ2-1
v_gene: TRBV13
abundance: NA
d_gene: NA
CDR3aa: CASSLGQTPTSYNEQFF
CDR3nt: TGTGCCAGCAGCCTTGGACAGACGCCCACCTCCTACAATGAGCAGTTCTTC

j_gene: TRBJ2-1
v_gene: TRBV12-5
abundance: many
d_gene: TRBD2
CDR3aa: CASGTSGSRGNEQFF
CDR3nt: TGTGCTAGTGGTACTAGCGGGAGTCGGGGGAATGAGCAGTTCTTC

j_gene: TRBJ2-3
v_gene: TRBV7-9
abundance: NA
d_gene: TRBD2
CDR3aa: CASRTGLGVSDTQYF
CDR3nt: TGTGCCAGCAGGACCGGACTAGGGGTGTCAGATACGCAGTATTTT

j_gene: TRBJ2-3
v_gene: TRBV3-1
abundance: many
d_gene: TRBD2
CDR3aa: CASSQVPASGFTDTQYF
CDR3nt: TGTGCCAGCAGCCAAGTCCCCGCTAGCGGGTTCACAGATACGCAGTATTTT

j_gene: TRBJ2-7
v_gene: TRBV4-3
abundance: many
d_gene: TRBD1
CDR3aa: CASSQAGTGGSYEQYF
CDR3nt: TGCGCCAGCAGCCAAGCCGGGACAGGGGGCTCGTACGAGCAGTACTTC

j_gene: TRBJ2-3
v_gene: TRBV24-1
abundance: many
d_gene: NA
CDR3aa: CATKNSGTSTDTQYF
CDR3nt: TGTGCCACCAAAAATTCCGGGACTAGCACAGATACGCAGTATTTT

j_gene: TRBJ2-5
v_gene: TRBV19
abundance: NA
d_gene: TRBD1
CDR3aa: CASSPYTGGIGTQYF
CDR3nt: TGTGCCAGTAGTCCATACACAGGGGGAATAGGGACCCAGTACTTC

j_gene: TRBJ2-1
v_gene: TRBV20-1
abundance: many
d_gene: NA
CDR3aa: CSARWGYEQFF
CDR3nt: TGCAGTGCTAGGTGGGGGTATGAGCAGTTCTTC

j_gene: TRBJ2-5
v_gene: TRBV19
abundance: few
d_gene: NA
CDR3aa: CASRRRGGETQYF
CDR3nt: TGTGCCAGTAGGAGGAGGGGAGGAGAGACCCAGTACTTC

j_gene: TRBJ2-1
v_gene: TRBV3-1
abundance: NA
d_gene: NA
CDR3aa: CASSHLDEQFF
CDR3nt: TGTGCCAGCAGCCATTTAGATGAGCAGTTCTTC

j_gene: TRBJ2-5
v_gene: TRBV27
abundance: NA
d_gene: NA
CDR3aa: CASSPMGGAAETQYF
CDR3nt: TGTGCCAGCAGCCCAATGGGGGGGGCTGCGGAGACCCAGTACTTC

j_gene: TRBJ2-7
v_gene: TRBV5-6
abundance: many
d_gene: TRBD1
CDR3aa: CASSLVGWTGLTYEQYF
CDR3nt: TGTGCCAGCAGCTTGGTCGGGTGGACAGGGTTAACCTACGAGCAGTACTTC

j_gene: TRBJ2-3
v_gene: TRBV27
abundance: many
d_gene: NA
CDR3aa: CASSLSLGPSTDTQYF
CDR3nt: TGTGCCAGCAGTTTATCCCTGGGCCCTAGCACAGATACGCAGTATTTT

j_gene: TRBJ2-1
v_gene: TRBV7-9
abundance: NA
d_gene: TRBD2
CDR3aa: CASSLGLFRSGSQGNEQFF
CDR3nt: TGTGCCAGCAGCTTGGGATTATTTCGTAGCGGGAGCCAAGGCAATGAGCAGTTCTTC

j_gene: TRBJ2-3
v_gene: TRBV4-3
abundance: few
d_gene: TRBD2
CDR3aa: CASSHSLAGYTDTQYF
CDR3nt: TGCGCCAGCAGCCACTCACTAGCGGGGTACACAGATACGCAGTATTTT

j_gene: TRBJ2-3
v_gene: TRBV20-1
abundance: many
d_gene: NA
CDR3aa: CSARDNQPYTDTQYF
CDR3nt: TGCAGTGCTAGAGATAATCAGCCGTACACAGATACGCAGTATTTT

j_gene: TRBJ1-1
v_gene: TRBV20-1
abundance: NA
d_gene: NA
CDR3aa: CSAREDSTNTEAFF
CDR3nt: TGCAGTGCTAGGGAAGACAGCACGAACACTGAAGCTTTCTTT

j_gene: TRBJ1-1
v_gene: TRBV29-1
abundance: few
d_gene: TRBD1
CDR3aa: CSVEGFRTGATTEAFF
CDR3nt: TGCAGCGTTGAAGGATTTCGGACAGGGGCAACCACTGAAGCTTTCTTT

j_gene: TRBJ1-3
v_gene: TRBV4-1
abundance: many
d_gene: NA
CDR3aa: CASSQGVAGNTIYF
CDR3nt: TGCGCCAGCAGCCAAGGGGTAGCTGGAAACACCATATATTTT

j_gene: TRBJ1-4
v_gene: TRBV6-6
abundance: many
d_gene: NA
CDR3aa: CASSYLGVSAATNEKLFF
CDR3nt: TGTGCCAGCAGTTACCTGGGGGTCTCGGCTGCAACTAATGAAAAACTGTTTTTT

j_gene: TRBJ2-7
v_gene: TRBV13
abundance: NA
d_gene: NA
CDR3aa: CASSSRTASYEQYF
CDR3nt: TGTGCCAGCAGCTCGAGGACAGCCAGCTACGAGCAGTACTTC

j_gene: TRBJ2-6
v_gene: TRBV3-1
abundance: NA
d_gene: NA
CDR3aa: CASSQALSSGANVLTF
CDR3nt: TGTGCCAGCAGCCAAGCATTAAGTTCTGGGGCCAACGTCCTGACTTTC

j_gene: TRBJ2-7
v_gene: TRBV27
abundance: few
d_gene: NA
CDR3aa: CASSLSGTSTYEQYF
CDR3nt: TGTGCCAGCAGTTTATCCGGGACTTCAACCTACGAGCAGTACTTC

j_gene: TRBJ2-7
v_gene: TRBV20-1
abundance: many
d_gene: TRBD2
CDR3aa: CSATWTSGSYEQYF
CDR3nt: TGCAGTGCTACCTGGACTAGCGGGAGCTACGAGCAGTACTTC

j_gene: TRBJ1-1
v_gene: TRBV4-1
abundance: many
d_gene: NA
CDR3aa: CASSQEKTAGTEAFF
CDR3nt: TGCGCCAGCAGCCAAGAAAAGACGGCCGGAACTGAAGCTTTCTTT

j_gene: TRBJ1-5
v_gene: TRBV2
abundance: many
d_gene: TRBD1
CDR3aa: CASRGTGLGFSNQPQHF
CDR3nt: TGTGCCAGCAGAGGGACAGGGTTGGGCTTTAGCAATCAGCCCCAGCATTTT

j_gene: TRBJ2-3
v_gene: TRBV5-6
abundance: many
d_gene: NA
CDR3aa: CASSLAPGGTDTQYF
CDR3nt: TGTGCCAGCAGCTTGGCCCCCGGTGGCACAGATACGCAGTATTTT

j_gene: TRBJ1-3
v_gene: TRBV7-6
abundance: many
d_gene: NA
CDR3aa: CASSTYSSSGNTIYF
CDR3nt: TGTGCCAGCAGCACCTACAGCAGCTCTGGAAACACCATATATTTT

j_gene: TRBJ2-5
v_gene: TRBV6-2/TRBV6-3
abundance: many
d_gene: NA
CDR3aa: CASSYPNQETQYF
CDR3nt: TGTGCCAGCAGTTACCCTAACCAAGAGACCCAGTACTTC

j_gene: TRBJ1-4
v_gene: TRBV28
abundance: many
d_gene: NA
CDR3aa: CASSSTPPTEATNEKLFF
CDR3nt: TGTGCCAGCAGCTCCACCCCACCGACGGAGGCAACTAATGAAAAACTGTTTTTT

j_gene: TRBJ2-2
v_gene: TRBV7-7
abundance: many
d_gene: NA
CDR3aa: CASSPQRNTGELFF
CDR3nt: TGTGCCAGCAGCCCACAGCGGAACACCGGGGAGCTGTTTTTT

j_gene: TRBJ1-6
v_gene: TRBV4-3
abundance: many
d_gene: TRBD1
CDR3aa: CASSQDWTGMNSPLHF
CDR3nt: TGCGCCAGCAGCCAAGATTGGACAGGAATGAATTCACCCCTCCACTTT

j_gene: TRBJ2-7
v_gene: TRBV19
abundance: many
d_gene: NA
CDR3aa: CASSEPGGEQYF
CDR3nt: TGTGCCAGTAGTGAACCAGGTGGGGAGCAGTACTTC

j_gene: TRBJ2-3
v_gene: TRBV12-5
abundance: many
d_gene: NA
CDR3aa: CASGLYGAHADTQYF
CDR3nt: TGTGCTAGTGGTTTGTATGGGGCCCACGCAGATACGCAGTATTTT

j_gene: TRBJ2-3
v_gene: TRBV6-2/TRBV6-3
abundance: many
d_gene: NA
CDR3aa: CASSYSLTSGDTQYF
CDR3nt: TGTGCCAGCAGTTACTCATTGACTAGTGGAGATACGCAGTATTTT

j_gene: TRBJ1-5
v_gene: TRBV3-1
abundance: many
d_gene: NA
CDR3aa: CASSQDEGNQPQHF
CDR3nt: TGTGCCAGCAGCCAAGATGAGGGCAATCAGCCCCAGCATTTT

j_gene: TRBJ2-3
v_gene: TRBV5-1
abundance: many
d_gene: TRBD2
CDR3aa: CASSTWTSDSTDTQYF
CDR3nt: TGCGCCAGCAGCACCTGGACTAGCGACTCCACAGATACGCAGTATTTT

j_gene: TRBJ1-1
v_gene: TRBV19
abundance: NA
d_gene: NA
CDR3aa: CASNSSPPGAEAFF
CDR3nt: TGTGCCAGTAACTCAAGTCCCCCGGGTGCTGAAGCTTTCTTT

j_gene: TRBJ2-6
v_gene: TRBV30
abundance: many
d_gene: TRBD2
CDR3aa: CAWGEGWSGANVLTF
CDR3nt: TGTGCCTGGGGGGAGGGGTGGTCTGGGGCCAACGTCCTGACTTTC

j_gene: TRBJ1-5
v_gene: TRBV12-3/TRBV12-4
abundance: few
d_gene: TRBD1
CDR3aa: CASSSGTGRDGAQHF
CDR3nt: TGTGCCAGCAGTTCTGGGACAGGCAGGGATGGGGCCCAGCATTTT